This T cell receptor beta chain was captured in a study of early T cells in non-severe SARS-CoV-2 infection. In the study overall: The sequenced material was bulk RNA from unsorted whole blood, and its chains were unpaired.

This clonotype was recorded at least ten times. Its specificity is unknown. The library protocol tagged individual cDNA molecules with unique molecular identifiers. TCRdb processed the 5' RACE reads anew with MiXCR; each CDR3 protein has one entry. The sample holds 70,000 to 95,000 distinct CDR3 sequences, roughly 14% seen once. Overall study findings and caveats: VDJdb matches were skewed toward anti-spike CD8 T cell responses.

This TCR came from an adult who was a healthcare worker with PCR-confirmed SARS-CoV-2 infection or an uninfected control (not recorded which). The sample consisted of whole blood.

The CDR3 is CASSLASMGEQFF. CDR3 in DNA: TGTGCCAGCAGCTTAGCGTCGATGGGGGAGCAGTTCTTC. This chain joins TRBV7-9 and TRBJ2-1; D unclear. Trimming took off 0 bases at V and 10 bases at J, with 10 bases between the two ends. Germline loops: CDR1 SEHNR, CDR2 FQNEAQ (reference sequence). The CDR3 is 13 amino acids.